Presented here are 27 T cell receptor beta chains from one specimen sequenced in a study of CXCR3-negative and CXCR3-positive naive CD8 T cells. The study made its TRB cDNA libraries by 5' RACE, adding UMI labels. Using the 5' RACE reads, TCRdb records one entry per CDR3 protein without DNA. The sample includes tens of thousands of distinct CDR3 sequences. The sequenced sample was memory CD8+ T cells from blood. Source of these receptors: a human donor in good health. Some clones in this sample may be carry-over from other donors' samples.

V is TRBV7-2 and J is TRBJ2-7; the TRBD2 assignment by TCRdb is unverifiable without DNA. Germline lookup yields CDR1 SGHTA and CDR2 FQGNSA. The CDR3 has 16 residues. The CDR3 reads CASSDPSSTSSYEQYF.

The CDR3 here is CASSHNPIRRAYEQYF. The gene calls are TRBV3-1 and TRBJ2-7; with no DNA, the TCRdb D assignment of TRBD1 cannot be verified. Germline CDR1 LGHDT, CDR2 YNNKEL (reference sequence). There are 16 residues in the CDR3.

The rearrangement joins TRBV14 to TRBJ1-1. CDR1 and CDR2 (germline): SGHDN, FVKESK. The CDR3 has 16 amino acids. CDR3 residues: CASSQAQYAEVTEAFF.

This chain's CDR3 is CASRPSVVGQAGELFF. The chain employs TRBV7-9 and TRBJ2-2; TCRdb gives TRBD1 as the D gene, but with no DNA this cannot be confirmed. The CDR3 runs to 16 residues. Germline V gene lookup returns CDR1 SEHNR and CDR2 FQNEAQ (reference sequence).

The CDR3 loop reads CASSFLIQGRVFDGYTF. The J gene is TRBJ1-2, the V gene TRBV7-9; checking the TCRdb D call of TRBD1 is not possible without DNA. The CDR3 has 17 residues. Germline V gives CDR1 SEHNR, CDR2 FQNEAQ (reference sequence). Combining the CDR3 with reference TRBV7-9 and TRBJ1-2 gives the whole variable domain DTGVSQNPRHKITKRGQNVTFRCDPISEHNRLYWYRQTLGQGPEFLTYFQNEAQLEKSRLLSDRFSAERPKGSFSTLEIQRTEQGDSAMYLCASSFLIQGRVFDGYTFGSGTRLTVV.

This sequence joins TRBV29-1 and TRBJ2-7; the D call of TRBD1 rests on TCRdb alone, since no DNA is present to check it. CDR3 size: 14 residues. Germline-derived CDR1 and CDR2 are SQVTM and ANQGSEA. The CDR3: CSVPGTGVGYEQYF.

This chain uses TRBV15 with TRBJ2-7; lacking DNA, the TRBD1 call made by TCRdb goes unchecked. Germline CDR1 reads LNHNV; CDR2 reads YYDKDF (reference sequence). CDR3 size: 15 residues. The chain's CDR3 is CATSSGTGGSYEQYF.

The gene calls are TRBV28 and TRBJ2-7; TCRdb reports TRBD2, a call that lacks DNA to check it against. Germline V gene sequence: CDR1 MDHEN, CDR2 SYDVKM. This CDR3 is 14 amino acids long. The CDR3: CASSLARSSYEQYF.

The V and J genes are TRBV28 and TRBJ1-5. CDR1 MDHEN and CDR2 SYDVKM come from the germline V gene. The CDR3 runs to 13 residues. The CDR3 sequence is CASRQGSNQPQHF.

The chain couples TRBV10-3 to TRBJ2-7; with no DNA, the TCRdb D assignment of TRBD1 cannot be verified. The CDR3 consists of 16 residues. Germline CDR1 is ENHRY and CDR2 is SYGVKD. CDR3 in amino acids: CAISADRSTPSYEQYF.

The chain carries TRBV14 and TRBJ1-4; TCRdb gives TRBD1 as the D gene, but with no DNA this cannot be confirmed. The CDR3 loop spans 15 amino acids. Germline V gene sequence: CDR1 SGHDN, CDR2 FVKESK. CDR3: CASSPLPGQGEKLFF.

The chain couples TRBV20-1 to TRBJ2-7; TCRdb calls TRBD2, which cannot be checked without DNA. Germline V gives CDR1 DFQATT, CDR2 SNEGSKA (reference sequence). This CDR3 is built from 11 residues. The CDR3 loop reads CSAWSPYEQYF.

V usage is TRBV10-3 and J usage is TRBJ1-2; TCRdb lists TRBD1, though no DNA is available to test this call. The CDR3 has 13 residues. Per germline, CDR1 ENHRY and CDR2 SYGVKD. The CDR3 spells CAAMGGALYGYTF.

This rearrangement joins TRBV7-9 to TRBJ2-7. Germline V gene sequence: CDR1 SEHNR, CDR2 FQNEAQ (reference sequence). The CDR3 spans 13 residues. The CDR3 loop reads CASSSEVLGEQYF.

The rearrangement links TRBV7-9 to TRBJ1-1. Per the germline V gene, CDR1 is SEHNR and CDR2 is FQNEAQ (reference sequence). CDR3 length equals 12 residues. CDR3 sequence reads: CASWRDANEAFF.

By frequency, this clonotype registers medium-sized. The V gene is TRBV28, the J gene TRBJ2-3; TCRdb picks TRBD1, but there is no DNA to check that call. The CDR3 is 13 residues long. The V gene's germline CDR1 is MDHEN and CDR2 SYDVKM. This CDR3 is CASGTGSTDTQYF.

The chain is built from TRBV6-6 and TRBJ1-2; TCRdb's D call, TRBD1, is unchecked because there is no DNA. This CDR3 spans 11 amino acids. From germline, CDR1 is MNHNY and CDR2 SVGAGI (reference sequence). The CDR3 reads CAIGQGNGYTF.

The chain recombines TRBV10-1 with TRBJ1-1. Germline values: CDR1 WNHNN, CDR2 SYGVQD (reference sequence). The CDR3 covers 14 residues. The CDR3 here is CASSESTGETEAFF.

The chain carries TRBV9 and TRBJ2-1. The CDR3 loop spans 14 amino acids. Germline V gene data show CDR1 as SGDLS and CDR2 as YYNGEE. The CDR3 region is CASSVYPENNEQFF.

The CDR3 reads CASSEWGLAKNIQYF. The chain is built from TRBV6-1 and TRBJ2-4. CDR3 length: 15 residues. The germline CDR1 and CDR2 sequences are MNHNS and SASEGT.

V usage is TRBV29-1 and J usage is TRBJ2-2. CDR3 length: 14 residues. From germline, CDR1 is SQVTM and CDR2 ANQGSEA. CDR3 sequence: CSTTVGSNTGELFF.

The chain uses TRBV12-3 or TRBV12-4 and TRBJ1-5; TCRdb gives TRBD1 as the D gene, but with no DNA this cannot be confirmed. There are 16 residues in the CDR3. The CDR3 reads CASSTGQRYSNQPQHF.

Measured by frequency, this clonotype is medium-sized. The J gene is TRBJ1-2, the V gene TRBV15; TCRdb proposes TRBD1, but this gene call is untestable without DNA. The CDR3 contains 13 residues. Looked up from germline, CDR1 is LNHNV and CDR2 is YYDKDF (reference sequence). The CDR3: CATSRSGVGGYTF.

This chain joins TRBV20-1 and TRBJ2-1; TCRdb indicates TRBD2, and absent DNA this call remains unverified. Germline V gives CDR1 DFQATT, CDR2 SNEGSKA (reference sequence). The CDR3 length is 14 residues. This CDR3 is CSAREKDWHNEQFF.

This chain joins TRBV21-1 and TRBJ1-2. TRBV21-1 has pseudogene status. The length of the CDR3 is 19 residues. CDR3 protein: CASSSPRRQPMLANYGYTF.

The chain's CDR3 is CASSHLGGLYETQYF. The rearrangement uses TRBV4-1 and TRBJ2-5; with no DNA, the TCRdb D assignment of TRBD1 cannot be verified. The germline gives CDR1 MGHRA, CDR2 YSYEKL. This CDR3 region has 15 residues.

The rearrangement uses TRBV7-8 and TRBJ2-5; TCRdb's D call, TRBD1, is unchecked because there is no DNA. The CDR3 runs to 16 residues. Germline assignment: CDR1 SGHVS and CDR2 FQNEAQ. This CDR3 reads CASSTPSRVLQETQYF.